Listed here are 26 T cell receptor beta chains from one sample, sequenced in a study of cytomegalovirus exposure and HLA in healthy donors. TCRdb's table, derived via immunoSEQ multiplex PCR, lists solely in-frame clones and lacks some. The sample holds some 60,000 clones; 90% to 96% are singletons and the top ten take roughly 0.98%. The source material was PBMCs. These receptors all come from a man aged 18 to 30 in good health and CMV-seronegative.

The chain has TRBV5-6 and TRBJ2-4; maybe TRBD2 (5 bases). CDR3 size: 14 residues. The V and J ends lost 4 bases and 8 bases respectively, with 16 bases between them. Germline values: CDR1 SGHDT, CDR2 YYEEEE. As DNA, the CDR3 is TGTGCCAGCAGCCTCACTAGTTTCGGGGACATTCAGTACTTC. Residues: CASSLTSFGDIQYF.

This chain connects TRBV18 to TRBJ2-3, with 7 positions matching TRBD2. The germline V gene has CDR1 KGHSH and CDR2 LQKENI. The CDR3 is 13 amino acids. Trimming at V came to 3 bases and at J to 3 bases, leaving 0 bases not matched to a gene. For the CDR3, the DNA is TGTGCCAGCTCACCGCGGGAGACAGATACGCAGTATTTT. It encodes CASSPRETDTQYF.

The chain has TRBV7-2 and TRBJ1-4; 9 nucleotides line up with TRBD1. The CDR3 loop spans 15 amino acids. Germline loops: CDR1 SGHTA, CDR2 FQGNSA. V gave up 4 bases and J gave up 6 bases; unmatched junction bases: 6. The CDR3 region has the DNA TGTGCCAGCAGCTCCAGCGGGACAGGGTATGAAAAACTGTTTTTT. Translated: CASSSSGTGYEKLFF.

This clone came up once. This chain links TRBV29-1 with TRBJ1-3; maybe TRBD1 (6 bases). CDR3 length equals 14 residues. V was trimmed by 0 bases and J by 2 bases, leaving 8 bases between them. In germline, CDR1 is SQVTM, CDR2 ANQGSEA. Here the CDR3 DNA reads TGCAGCGTTGAAGATCCAGGGGCTGGAAACACCATATATTTT. It codes for CSVEDPGAGNTIYF.

V and J are TRBV27 and TRBJ2-5; no clear D gene. Looked up from germline, CDR1 is MNHEY and CDR2 is SMNVEV (reference sequence). V lost 7 bases and J lost 4, with 7 bases in between. The CDR3 totals 11 residues. The DNA of the CDR3 is TGTGCCAGCACATACGGAGAGACCCAGTACTTC. Its translation is CASTYGETQYF.

The chain is built from TRBV5-1 and TRBJ2-7; 9 bases are shared with TRBD1. This CDR3 contains 14 residues. Germline values: CDR1 SGHRS, CDR2 YFSETQ. The trim removed 2 bases at V and 6 bases at J, leaving 6 bases unmatched. The CDR3 DNA reads TGCGCCAGCAGCTTCCGGGACAGGGTACGCGAGCAGTACTTC. Amino acids: CASSFRDRVREQYF.

This chain connects TRBV6-5 to TRBJ1-1; 7 bases map to TRBD1. Germline loops: CDR1 MNHEY, CDR2 SVGAGI. The CDR3 runs to 14 residues. V dropped 5 bases and J dropped 4; count of bases not matched to a gene: 7. The CDR3 sequence: CASSPDRAGTEAFF. The CDR3 DNA follows: TGTGCCAGCAGTCCCGACAGGGCGGGCACTGAAGCTTTCTTT.

The rearrangement links TRBV28 to TRBJ2-1, with TRBD2 matching over 10 bases. V shed 6 bases and J 5 bases; nucleotides not matched to a gene: 16. Germline V CDR1 and CDR2: MDHEN, SYDVKM. The CDR3 has 18 residues. The CDR3 coding sequence is TGTGCCAGCAGAACTTGGCCTTCGAGGCTAGCGGGAGACAATGAGCAGTTCTTC. Protein product: CASRTWPSRLAGDNEQFF.

This rearrangement joins TRBV29-1 to TRBJ2-5; maybe TRBD1 (5 bases). V was pared by 4 bases and J by 2 bases, with 17 bases between. Germline CDR1 is SQVTM and CDR2 is ANQGSEA. The CDR3 is made up of 15 amino acids. This chain's CDR3 is CSVVRQHPLQETQYF. The DNA of the CDR3 is TGCAGCGTTGTCCGACAGCATCCACTACAAGAGACCCAGTACTTC.

This chain connects TRBV19 to TRBJ2-7; D possibly corresponds to TRBD2 (5 bases). The germline V gene has CDR1 LNHDA and CDR2 SQIVND (reference sequence). The CDR3 has 14 residues. The ends were cut back, 5 bases at V and 0 bases at J, with 11 bases in the middle. The CDR3 protein is CASSSGYSSYEQYF. CDR3 in DNA: TGTGCCAGTAGTTCGGGGTACAGCTCCTACGAGCAGTACTTC.

The chain couples TRBV5-4 to TRBJ2-3; D gene unclear. The germline gives CDR1 SGHNT, CDR2 YYREEE (reference sequence). This CDR3 spans 14 amino acids. V dropped 2 bases and J dropped 0 bases, with 7 bases sitting between them. The CDR3 DNA follows: TGTGCCAGCAGCTTCAGATATAGCACAGATACGCAGTATTTT. Its protein product is CASSFRYSTDTQYF. Variable domain in full (rest from reference TRBV5-4 and TRBJ2-3): ETGVTQSPTHLIKTRGQQVTLRCSSQSGHNTVSWYQQALGQGPQFIFQYYREEENGRGNFPPRFSGLQFPNYSSELNVNALELDDSALYLCASSFRYSTDTQYFGPGTRLTVL.

This clone was seen a single time. The chain combines TRBV19 with TRBJ2-3; 7 nucleotides align to TRBD2. There are 12 residues in the CDR3. With V trimmed by 9 bases and J by 4 bases, 4 bases remained unmatched. Germline CDR1 reads LNHDA; CDR2 reads SQIVND (reference sequence). The CDR3 nucleotides are TGTGCCAGCGGACTAGTAGCAGATACGCAGTATTTT. Translation gives CASGLVADTQYF. The full variable domain, with the rest looked up from reference TRBV19 and TRBJ2-3, is DGGITQSPKYLFRKEGQNVTLSCEQNLNHDAMYWYRQDPGQGLRLIYYSQIVNDFQKGDIAEGYSVSREKKESFPLTVTSAQKNPTAFYLCASGLVADTQYFGPGTRLTVL.

The chain links TRBV29-1 to TRBJ2-1; 10 positions agree with TRBD1. This CDR3 contains 14 residues. Germline V lookup: CDR1 SQVTM, CDR2 ANQGSEA. Trimming took 6 bases from V and 2 from J; bases not matched to a gene: 4. This CDR3 is CSVLGQGAYNEQFF. The DNA of the CDR3 is TGCAGCGTCCTCGGACAGGGGGCCTACAATGAGCAGTTCTTC.

This clone was seen just once. This sequence joins TRBV19 and TRBJ2-1, with D unclear. V dropped 0 bases and J dropped 6 bases, with 9 bases sitting between them. CDR3 length: 14 amino acids. Germline V gene sequence: CDR1 LNHDA, CDR2 SQIVND (reference sequence). CDR3 sequence (DNA): TGTGCCAGTAGTATAGATCTCTCCCGCAATGAGCAGTTCTTC. This translates into CASSIDLSRNEQFF.

The rearrangement links TRBV5-1 to TRBJ1-4, with TRBD1 identical over 7 bases. V was clipped by 4 bases and J by 3 bases; unmatched bases: 6. This CDR3 region has 15 residues. The germline CDR1 and CDR2 sequences are SGHRS and YFSETQ. For the CDR3, the DNA is TGCGCCAGCAGCGGGGGGACAGACCCTAATGAAAAACTGTTTTTT. Encoded protein: CASSGGTDPNEKLFF. The full variable domain, its missing parts supplied by reference TRBV5-1 and TRBJ1-4, is KAGVTQTPRYLIKTRGQQVTLSCSPISGHRSVSWYQQTPGQGLQFLFEYFSETQRNKGNFPGRFSGRQFSNSRSEMNVSTLELGDSALYLCASSGGTDPNEKLFFGSGTQLSVL.

The rearrangement joins TRBV4-1 to TRBJ1-5; D is ambiguous. The CDR3 contains 15 residues. Deletions cut 1 base from V and 0 bases from J, with 7 bases between. The germline gives CDR1 MGHRA, CDR2 YSYEKL. The CDR3 is CASSQGWSSNQPQHF. The CDR3 coding sequence is TGCGCCAGCAGCCAAGGATGGAGTAGCAATCAGCCCCAGCATTTT.

The rearrangement joins TRBV4-3 to TRBJ2-1, with 8 positions matching TRBD2. The length of the CDR3 is 15 residues. Germline CDR1 reads LGHNA; CDR2 reads YSLEER. V shed 3 bases, J shed 3 bases, and the junction held 4 bases outside the gene matches. This CDR3 reads CASSHERGSYNEQFF. The CDR3 nucleotides are TGCGCCAGCAGCCACGAGCGGGGGAGCTACAATGAGCAGTTCTTC.

The chain carries TRBV28 and TRBJ2-6; a weak D match, TRBD1 (5 bases). There are 16 residues in the CDR3. Germline V lookup: CDR1 MDHEN, CDR2 SYDVKM. V shed 2 bases and J shed 3 bases, with 11 bases lying between them. The chain's CDR3 is CASSLQGMGGANVLTF. In DNA form, the CDR3 reads TGTGCCAGCAGTTTACAGGGCATGGGTGGGGCCAACGTCCTGACTTTC.

The J gene is TRBJ2-5, the V gene TRBV6-1; D may be TRBD2 (6 bases). The length of the CDR3 is 11 residues. Germline CDR1 is MNHNS and CDR2 is SASEGT. Trimming cost V 10 bases and J 5 bases, with 11 bases left between them. The CDR3, as DNA: TGTGCCACCCGGGAGTGGGAGACCCAGTACTTC. It codes for CATREWETQYF.

The V call is TRBV27, the J call TRBJ2-7; D is ambiguous. This CDR3 contains 12 residues. Germline CDR1 and CDR2: MNHEY and SMNVEV (reference sequence). Trimming removed 7 bases from V and 6 bases from J, with 13 bases in between. The CDR3 coding sequence is TGTGCCAGCATATCACAGCCTGGCGAGCAGTACTTC. This sequence encodes CASISQPGEQYF.

As DNA, the CDR3 is TGTGCCAGCCCAGGACAGACTGGGGACCAGTACTTC. Translated: CASPGQTGDQYF. The chain is built from TRBV2 and TRBJ2-5; TRBD1 might be the D (6 bases). In germline, CDR1 is SNHLY, CDR2 FYNNEI. Trimming stripped 8 bases from V and 10 bases from J, with 17 bases between. The CDR3 runs 12 residues.

The chain links TRBV30 to TRBJ2-2; no clear D gene. Per the germline V gene, CDR1 is GTSNPN and CDR2 is SVGIG (reference sequence). V was clipped by 4 bases and J by 6 bases, with 6 bases between them. This CDR3 region has 11 residues. The CDR3 sequence is CAWTFSGELFF. The CDR3 DNA reads TGTGCCTGGACATTTTCCGGGGAGCTGTTTTTT.

This rearrangement joins TRBV5-6 to TRBJ2-7, with a weak D call TRBD2 (7 bases). Per the germline V gene, CDR1 is SGHDT and CDR2 is YYEEEE. Trimming took 4 bases from V and 2 from J, leaving 13 bases between them. This CDR3 spans 14 amino acids. CDR3 in DNA: TGTGCCAGCAGCCCGGGGGGCAGCACCTACGAGCAGTACTTC. This gives the protein CASSPGGSTYEQYF.

V usage is TRBV5-1 and J usage is TRBJ1-4; maybe TRBD1 (6 bases). This CDR3 has 17 amino acids. The V end was cut by 0 bases, the J end by 4 bases, with 16 bases between. CDR1 and CDR2 from the germline V gene are SGHRS and YFSETQ. CDR3 region: CASSLGNSGVGNEKLFF. CDR3 coding DNA: TGCGCCAGCAGCTTGGGGAACTCAGGGGTTGGTAATGAAAAACTGTTTTTT.

The chain has TRBV11-3 and TRBJ2-7; 14 bases fit TRBD2. Unmatched junction bases numbered 2, after V lost 5 bases and J lost 8 bases. The CDR3 sequence is 13 residues long. Germline V gene lookup returns CDR1 SGHNT and CDR2 YENEEA. CDR3 DNA sequence: TGTGCCAGCAGCCGACTAGCGGGAGGGAAGCAGTACTTC. This sequence encodes CASSRLAGGKQYF.

This chain connects TRBV28 to TRBJ1-1; possibly TRBD1 for D (5 bases). Trimming removed 1 base at V and 0 bases at J, with 9 bases between. The germline gives CDR1 MDHEN, CDR2 SYDVKM. This CDR3 spans 15 amino acids. The CDR3 DNA reads TGTGCCAGCAGTTTATTCCAGGGCTTGAACACTGAAGCTTTCTTT. It encodes CASSLFQGLNTEAFF.